A selection of T cell receptor beta chains follows, all from one sample in a study of cytomegalovirus exposure and HLA in healthy donors. Profiled with immunoSEQ multiplex PCR; TCRdb holds only in-frame clones, not every one. The sample lists over 200,000 clones, approximately 70% occurring once. The material sequenced was PBMCs. The receptors here all came from a woman aged 25-40 years in good health and CMV-seronegative. The CDR3 runs from the conserved cysteine through the conserved F or W. D genes are given only for firm matches. The size entry is marked missing in some rows and otherwise reads once, few, many or a size class.

j_call,clone_size,v_call,d_call,cdr3_aa,cdr3_nt
TRBJ2-6,-,TRBV2,TRBD2,CASGLPVAGGPTTGANVLTF,TGTGCCAGCGGCCTACCCGTAGCGGGAGGGCCGACGACTGGGGCCAACGTCCTGACTTTC
TRBJ1-1,-,TRBV11-2,-,CASSLAGEGTEAFF,TGTGCCAGCAGCTTAGCTGGGGAGGGCACTGAAGCTTTCTTT
TRBJ2-3,few,TRBV7-2,-,CASSFQTDTQYF,TGTGCCAGCAGCTTCCAAACAGATACGCAGTATTTT
TRBJ2-5,-,TRBV10-3,-,CAIRGTPQETQYF,TGTGCCATCAGAGGGACACCCCAAGAGACCCAGTACTTC
TRBJ2-1,-,TRBV7-8,TRBD1,CASGRGGAYNEQFF,TGTGCCAGCGGCCGAGGGGGCGCCTACAATGAGCAGTTCTTC
TRBJ2-5,-,TRBV11-3,-,CVSSLEGQNRVRETQYF,TGTGTCAGCAGCTTAGAGGGGCAGAACAGGGTACGAGAGACCCAGTACTTC
TRBJ1-1,-,TRBV7-8,-,CASSFPGGTEAFF,TGTGCCAGCAGCTTCCCCGGCGGCACTGAAGCTTTCTTT
TRBJ1-1,-,TRBV10-3,-,CASGPGETEAFF,TGTGCCTCGGGCCCGGGGGAGACTGAAGCTTTCTTT
TRBJ1-1,few,TRBV2,TRBD1,CASKGQLNTEAFF,TGTGCCAGCAAGGGACAGCTGAACACTGAAGCTTTCTTT
TRBJ2-1,-,TRBV6-1,TRBD1,CASRDRDRGRNEQFF,TGTGCCAGCAGAGACCGGGACAGGGGGCGAAATGAGCAGTTCTTC
TRBJ1-1,-,TRBV18,TRBD1,CASSPAGTDMTEAFF,TGTGCCAGCTCACCGGCCGGGACAGATATGACTGAAGCTTTCTTT
TRBJ2-7,-,TRBV6-6,TRBD1,CASGTGGIGEQYF,TGTGCCAGCGGGACAGGGGGCATTGGCGAGCAGTACTTC
TRBJ2-7,-,TRBV2,TRBD1,CASSEKGAAGYEQYF,TGTGCCAGCAGTGAGAAGGGGGCTGCAGGGTACGAGCAGTACTTC
TRBJ2-5,-,TRBV4-2,-,CASSSGGYKYQETQYF,TGTGCCAGCAGCTCCGGGGGTTACAAGTACCAAGAGACCCAGTACTTC
TRBJ1-4,-,TRBV30,-,CAWSAGVKLFF,TGTGCCTGGAGTGCAGGGGTAAAACTGTTTTTT
TRBJ1-5,-,TRBV19,-,CVSSIGGWRGGNQPQHF,TGTGTCAGTAGTATCGGGGGCTGGCGGGGGGGCAATCAGCCCCAGCATTTT
TRBJ2-1,-,TRBV5-1,-,CASRDSRNEQFF,TGCGCCAGCCGGGACTCCCGCAATGAGCAGTTCTTC
TRBJ1-2,-,TRBV5-6,-,CASSLVKGALNYGYTF,TGTGCCAGCAGCTTGGTCAAAGGGGCCCTTAACTATGGCTACACCTTC
TRBJ1-2,-,TRBV7-2,-,CASSLGSGEVANYGYTF,TGTGCCAGCAGCTTAGGGTCAGGGGAAGTCGCTAACTATGGCTACACCTTC
TRBJ1-1,-,TRBV6-5,-,CASFFSQGSETEAFF,TGTGCCAGCTTTTTCTCACAGGGTTCGGAAACTGAAGCTTTCTTT
TRBJ2-7,-,TRBV19,TRBD2,CASSPDSSGSLYEQYF,TGTGCCAGTAGTCCGGACTCTAGCGGGAGTTTATACGAGCAGTACTTC
TRBJ2-1,few,TRBV12-5,TRBD1,CASGPGQAYYNEQFF,TGTGCTAGTGGCCCGGGACAGGCCTATTACAATGAGCAGTTCTTC
TRBJ1-2,-,TRBV4-1,-,CASSQVQDSLRAF,TGCGCCAGCAGCCAAGTACAAGACAGCCTCCGCGCCTTC
TRBJ1-2,-,TRBV10-2,-,CASSARGRLEPPNYGYTF,TGCGCCAGCAGTGCCCGGGGAAGACTAGAACCTCCTAACTATGGCTACACCTTC
TRBJ2-7,-,TRBV11-3,TRBD1,CASSSRDSEQYF,TGTGCCAGCAGCTCCCGGGACAGCGAGCAGTACTTC
TRBJ1-1,-,TRBV5-1,-,CASSLVNYGNTEAFF,TGCGCCAGCAGCTTGGTCAATTACGGGAACACTGAAGCTTTCTTT
TRBJ1-2,-,TRBV5-4,TRBD1,CASSRSTGEYGYTF,TGTGCCAGCAGTCGGAGTACAGGGGAGTATGGCTACACCTTC
TRBJ2-3,-,TRBV6-1,TRBD2,CASSPTSGITDTQYF,TGTGCCAGCAGCCCAACTAGCGGGATAACAGATACGCAGTATTTT
TRBJ2-5,once,TRBV6-5,-,CASTPLDGQETQYF,TGTGCCAGCACCCCGCTAGACGGACAAGAGACCCAGTACTTC
TRBJ1-5,-,TRBV19,TRBD1,CATSVQGDQPQHF,TGTGCCACCTCCGTACAGGGGGATCAGCCCCAGCATTTT
TRBJ2-7,-,TRBV12-5,-,CASGLDSHEQYF,TGTGCTAGTGGTTTAGACTCTCACGAGCAGTACTTC
TRBJ2-3,-,TRBV9,-,CASSVSYGEDTQYF,TGTGCCAGCAGCGTAAGCTACGGGGAAGATACGCAGTATTTT
TRBJ2-7,few,TRBV9,-,CASSVGGSAVGEQYF,TGTGCCAGCAGCGTAGGAGGGTCCGCGGTGGGAGAGCAGTACTTC
TRBJ2-1,-,TRBV10-1,-,CASSESPGSDNEQFF,TGCGCCAGCAGTGAGTCCCCAGGGTCGGACAATGAGCAGTTCTTC
TRBJ2-4,-,TRBV7-8,-,CASSLGGISPARGSDIQYF,TGTGCCAGCAGCTTAGGGGGAATATCGCCGGCCAGGGGATCGGACATTCAGTACTTC
TRBJ1-1,few,TRBV2,TRBD1,CASTRTGGNTEAFF,TGTGCCAGCACCAGGACAGGGGGAAACACTGAAGCTTTCTTT
TRBJ2-2,-,TRBV6-1,-,CASSPGGGGTGELFF,TGTGCCAGCAGTCCTGGAGGGGGGGGCACCGGGGAGCTGTTTTTT
TRBJ2-7,-,TRBV7-9,-,CASSLGTAIYEQYF,TGTGCCAGCAGCTTAGGGACAGCGATCTACGAGCAGTACTTC
TRBJ1-2,-,TRBV5-6,-,CASSLDRYYGYTF,TGTGCCAGCAGCTTGGATAGATACTATGGCTACACCTTC
TRBJ1-1,-,TRBV4-1,-,CASSHYTEAFF,TGCGCCAGCAGCCACTACACTGAAGCTTTCTTT